The present T cell receptor beta chain was sequenced within a study of T-cell memory formation after mild COVID-19. A single record per CDR3 protein comes from TCRdb applying MiXCR to the 5' RACE reads. The top ten hold approximately 2.4% of the sample, which has approximately 150,000 distinct CDR3 sequences, approximately 21% seen once. V was pared by 6 bases and J by 2 bases, with 8 bases of the junction left unmatched. The CDR3 length is 16 residues. The TCR was taken from an adult woman who had mild COVID-19 (a few samples of this study predate the infection). Cell type and time point are not known. J is TRBJ2-2 and V is TRBV12-3 or TRBV12-4, with 8 bases fitting TRBD1. Sequencing was carried out using PBMCs or a T cell subset sorted from them (not recorded which). The CDR3 nucleotides read TGTGCCAGCAGGACCGGGACAGGCGCTAACACCGGGGAGCTGTTTTTT. This gives the protein CASRTGTGANTGELFF.